This T cell receptor beta chain was sequenced during a study of shared clonotypes between healthy human individuals. Study overall: Each donor contributed plates that comprised three CD4 naive, three CD4 memory, two CD8 naive and one CD8 memory.

Donors were healthy HIV-negative adults without recent acute infections or vaccinations. Only Caucasian adults living in Nashville, Tennessee served as donors. The germline V and J ends were trimmed by 5 bases and 6 bases, with 15 bases remaining between them. Germline CDR1 reads SSHAT; CDR2 reads FNYEAQ (reference sequence). The CDR3 totals 14 residues. This was a deep-level run. Method: immunoSEQ multiplex PCR; TCRdb's copy keeps in-frame clones and lacks some. Here the sample spans over a million clones, 95% to 97% being singletons. The receptor was derived from a man aged 25-45 years in good health. The sample was naive CD4+ T cells sorted from blood. Subset reported: CD45RA+ positively selected. The chain recombines TRBV7-7 with TRBJ2-3; either TRBD1 or TRBD2 may supply D (6 bases each). CDR3 nucleotides: TGTGCCAGCAGCCCAGGCCGGGGGCCGGATACGCAGTATTTT. As protein: CASSPGRGPDTQYF.